Shown below are 17 T cell receptor beta chains from a single sample sequenced in a study of shared T cell receptors in the human thymus. Profiling relied on immunoSEQ multiplex PCR, and the TCRdb table lists in-frame clones only, not all of them. The repertoire includes 700,000 or so clones, 75% to 90% of them detected once, and roughly 0.01% sits in the top ten. Separately, the same data were catalogued under a study of human thymus T cells.

Sequencing input: thymocytes. Receptors originate from a girl under three years old with a congenital heart defect.

The gene calls are TRBV7-9 and TRBJ1-5; D gene unclear. Per the germline V gene, CDR1 is SEHNR and CDR2 is FQNEAQ (reference sequence). The CDR3 is 14 residues long. Trimming stripped 5 bases from V and 4 bases from J, with 12 bases between. CDR3: CASSRDGWNQPQHF. The CDR3 coding sequence is TGTGCCAGCAGCCGTGACGGGTGGAATCAGCCCCAGCATTTT.

The chain links TRBV7-9 to TRBJ2-7; TRBD2 might be the D (6 bases). V lost 8 bases, J lost 2 bases, and 25 bases lay in between. Germline V gives CDR1 SEHNR, CDR2 FQNEAQ (reference sequence). This CDR3 is 17 amino acids long. The CDR3: CASPFPHVSSGTYEQYF. As DNA, the CDR3 is TGTGCCAGCCCTTTCCCCCACGTGAGTAGCGGAACCTACGAGCAGTACTTC.

The chain combines TRBV7-9 with TRBJ1-1; perhaps TRBD1 as D (5 bases). V was shortened by 7 bases and J by 5 bases, with 14 bases between the two germline ends. Germline lookup yields CDR1 SEHNR and CDR2 FQNEAQ (reference sequence). CDR3 length: 13 residues. This CDR3 is CASTGGKGTEAFF. Written as DNA, the CDR3 is TGTGCCAGCACCGGGGGTAAGGGTACTGAAGCTTTCTTT.

The chain uses TRBV6-1 and TRBJ1-3, with unresolved D. Looked up from germline, CDR1 is MNHNS and CDR2 is SASEGT. This CDR3 is built from 16 residues. The V gene lost 3 bases and the J gene lost 0 bases, with 12 bases spanning the gap. The CDR3 coding sequence is TGTGCCAGCAGTGATGTGGAGGTCTCCTCTGGAAACACCATATATTTT. Amino acids: CASSDVEVSSGNTIYF.

The chain employs TRBV5-1 and TRBJ1-6; D not resolved. Germline V gene lookup returns CDR1 SGHRS and CDR2 YFSETQ. The CDR3 length is 15 residues. V shed 4 bases and J shed 9 bases, with 17 bases lying between them. For the CDR3, the DNA is TGCGCCAGCAGCGCCGGGAGGTCAGGCGGTTCACCCCTCCACTTT. Translation gives CASSAGRSGGSPLHF.

This chain uses TRBV6-1 with TRBJ1-2; a possible D gene is TRBD1 (5 bases). The ends were cut back, 1 base at V and 7 bases at J, with 13 bases in the middle. This CDR3 has 14 amino acids. Germline V gene lookup returns CDR1 MNHNS and CDR2 SASEGT. CDR3 in DNA: TGTGCCAGCAGTGAAGGGGGGGTGGCAAGTGGCTACACCTTC. Translated, it gives CASSEGGVASGYTF.

This clone has just one count. V and J are TRBV28 and TRBJ1-1, with 7 bases identical to TRBD1. CDR1 and CDR2 (germline): MDHEN, SYDVKM. The CDR3 has 14 amino acids. J was trimmed by 6 bases and V by 2 bases; bases with no gene match: 6. CDR3 bases: TGTGCCAGCAGTTTACCAGGAACAGGGGCTGAAGCTTTCTTT. This sequence encodes CASSLPGTGAEAFF.

The gene calls are TRBV5-1 and TRBJ1-4, with TRBD1 identical over 11 bases. CDR3 length: 17 residues. The trim removed 0 bases at V and 4 bases at J, leaving 5 bases unmatched. CDR1 is SGHRS and CDR2 is YFSETQ in the germline V gene. Here the CDR3 DNA reads TGCGCCAGCAGCTTGGGGACAGGGGGCAGTGATAATGAAAAACTGTTTTTT. Residues: CASSLGTGGSDNEKLFF.

The chain links TRBV9 to TRBJ1-3; TRBD1 aligns across 7 bases. V shed 3 bases and J 6 bases; nucleotides not matched to a gene: 9. CDR3 length: 15 residues. Germline CDR1 is SGDLS and CDR2 is YYNGEE. The CDR3 is CASSAKQGSENTIYF. CDR3 nucleotide sequence: TGTGCCAGCAGCGCTAAACAGGGGTCGGAAAACACCATATATTTT.

This clone was observed a single time. J is TRBJ1-5 and V is TRBV10-3; 9 nucleotides agree with TRBD1. The J segment lost 0 bases and the V segment lost 4 bases, leaving 4 bases of the junction unmatched. Germline CDR1 ENHRY, CDR2 SYGVKD. The CDR3 is 16 residues long. CDR3: CAISGDREYSNQPQHF. The DNA of the CDR3 is TGTGCCATCAGTGGGGACAGGGAGTATAGCAATCAGCCCCAGCATTTT.

The rearrangement joins TRBV29-1 to TRBJ1-1; 10 bases agree with TRBD1. CDR3 length: 14 amino acids. V was clipped by 2 bases and J by 11 bases; unmatched bases: 11. Germline assignment: CDR1 SQVTM and CDR2 ANQGSEA. Written as DNA, the CDR3 is TGCAGCGTTGAACCCCGACAGGGGGCACTCGGGGCTTTCTTT. Translating gives CSVEPRQGALGAFF.

The CDR3 nucleotides read TGCGCCAGCAGTGAGTCGAGGGAGCGGGTCACCTCCACAGATACGCAGTATTTT. The encoded protein is CASSESRERVTSTDTQYF. The rearrangement uses TRBV10-1 and TRBJ2-3; weak D call: TRBD2 (6 bases). The CDR3 length is 18 residues. Trimming pared 0 bases from V and 2 bases from J, leaving 18 bases between. Germline V gives CDR1 WNHNN, CDR2 SYGVQD (reference sequence).

This clone came up a few times. This rearrangement joins TRBV7-7 to TRBJ2-2; D may be TRBD1 (6 bases). CDR3 length: 16 residues. Germline V CDR1 and CDR2: SSHAT, FNYEAQ (reference sequence). Trimming left V 3 bases short and J 0 bases short, with 11 bases between. CDR3 DNA sequence: TGTGCCAGCAGCTTGAAGGGGGATTCGAACACCGGGGAGCTGTTTTTT. This gives the protein CASSLKGDSNTGELFF.

The chain employs TRBV11-2 and TRBJ1-5, with 9 bases aligning to TRBD1. The CDR3 runs to 15 residues. Germline loops: CDR1 SGHAT, CDR2 FQNNGV. Trimming removed 5 bases from V and 3 bases from J; junction bases left unmatched: 5. For the CDR3, the DNA is TGTGCCAGCAGCGCAGGGACAGGGTACAATCAGCCCCAGCATTTT. Translated, it gives CASSAGTGYNQPQHF.

The chain has TRBV4-3 and TRBJ1-1, with TRBD1 identical over 8 bases. With 2 bases clipped from V and 0 bases from J, the junction kept 11 bases outside the gene matches. The CDR3 has 18 residues. Germline V gene sequence: CDR1 LGHNA, CDR2 YSLEER. CDR3 sequence (DNA): TGCGCCAGCAGCCAAACTACCCGACAGGGGAGGTTGAACACTGAAGCTTTCTTT. Its translation is CASSQTTRQGRLNTEAFF.

This clone was seen a single time. The chain carries TRBV10-3 and TRBJ1-1; D might be TRBD1 (5 bases). Germline loops: CDR1 ENHRY, CDR2 SYGVKD. The CDR3 has 13 residues. Trimming removed 5 bases from V and 11 bases from J, with 18 bases in between. The CDR3 coding sequence is TGTGCCATCAGTAGGGCAGGGATTAACGAGGCTTTCTTT. This gives the protein CAISRAGINEAFF.

The V gene is TRBV5-4, the J gene TRBJ2-7, with D uncertain. The germline CDR1 and CDR2 sequences are SGHNT and YYREEE (reference sequence). Trimming removed 3 bases at V and 5 bases at J, with 30 bases between. This CDR3 region has 19 residues. The CDR3 here is CASSYVRANPISTVDEQYF. The CDR3 DNA reads as TGTGCCAGCAGCTACGTCCGAGCAAATCCCATTTCAACAGTTGACGAGCAGTACTTC.